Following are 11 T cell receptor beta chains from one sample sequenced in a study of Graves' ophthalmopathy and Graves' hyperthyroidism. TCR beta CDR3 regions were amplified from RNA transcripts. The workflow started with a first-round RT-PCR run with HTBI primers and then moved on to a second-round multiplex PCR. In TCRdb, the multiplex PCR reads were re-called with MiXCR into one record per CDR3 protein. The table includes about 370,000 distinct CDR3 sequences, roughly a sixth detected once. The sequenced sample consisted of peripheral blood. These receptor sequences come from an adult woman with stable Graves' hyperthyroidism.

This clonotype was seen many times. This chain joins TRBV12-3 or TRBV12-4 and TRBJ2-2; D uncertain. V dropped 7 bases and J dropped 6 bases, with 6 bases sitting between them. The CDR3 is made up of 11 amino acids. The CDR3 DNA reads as TGTGCCAGCAATTACGCCGGGGAGCTGTTTTTT. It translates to CASNYAGELFF.

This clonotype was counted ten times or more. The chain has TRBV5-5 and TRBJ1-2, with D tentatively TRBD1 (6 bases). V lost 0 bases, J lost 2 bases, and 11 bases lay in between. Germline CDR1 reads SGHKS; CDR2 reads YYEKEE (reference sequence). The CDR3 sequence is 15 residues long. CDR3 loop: CASSLVSQGNYGYTF. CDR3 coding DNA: TGTGCCAGCAGCTTGGTGTCGCAGGGGAACTATGGCTACACCTTC.

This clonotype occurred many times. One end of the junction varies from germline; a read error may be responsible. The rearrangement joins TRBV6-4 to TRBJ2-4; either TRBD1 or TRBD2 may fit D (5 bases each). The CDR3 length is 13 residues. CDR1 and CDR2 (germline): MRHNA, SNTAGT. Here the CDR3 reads CASSLEEPDIKYF. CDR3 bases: TGTGCCAGCAGCCTGGAGGAGCCGGACATTAAGTACTTC.

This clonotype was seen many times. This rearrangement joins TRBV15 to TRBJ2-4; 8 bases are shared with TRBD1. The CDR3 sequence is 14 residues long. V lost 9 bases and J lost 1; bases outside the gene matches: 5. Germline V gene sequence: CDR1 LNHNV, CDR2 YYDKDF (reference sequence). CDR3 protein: CATKGQGAKNIQYF. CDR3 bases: TGTGCCACGAAAGGACAGGGTGCCAAAAACATTCAGTACTTC.

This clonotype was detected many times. Here the CDR3 DNA reads TGTGCCAGCAGTTCAGTCCCGGGACTAGTCGGGACCGGGGAGCTGTTTTTT. Translated: CASSSVPGLVGTGELFF. The chain has TRBV6-5 and TRBJ2-2; 8 bases are shared with TRBD2. The germline gives CDR1 MNHEY, CDR2 SVGAGI. CDR3 length: 17 residues. The V segment lost 4 bases and the J segment 5 bases; nucleotides outside the gene matches: 12.

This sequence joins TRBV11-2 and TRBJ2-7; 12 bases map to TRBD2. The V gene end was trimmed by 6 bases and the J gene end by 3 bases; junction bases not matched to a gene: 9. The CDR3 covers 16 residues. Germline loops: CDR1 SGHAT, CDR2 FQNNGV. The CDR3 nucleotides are TGTGCCAGCAGTCTTAGACTAGCGGGAGAAGTCTACGAGCAGTACTTC. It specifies CASSLRLAGEVYEQYF.

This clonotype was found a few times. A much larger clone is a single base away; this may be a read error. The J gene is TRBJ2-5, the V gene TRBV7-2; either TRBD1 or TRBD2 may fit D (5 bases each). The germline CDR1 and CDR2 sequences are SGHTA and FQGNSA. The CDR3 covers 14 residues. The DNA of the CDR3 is TGTGCCAGCAGCTCTGGGACCGAGGAAGAGACCCAGGACTTC. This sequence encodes CASSSGTEEETQDF.

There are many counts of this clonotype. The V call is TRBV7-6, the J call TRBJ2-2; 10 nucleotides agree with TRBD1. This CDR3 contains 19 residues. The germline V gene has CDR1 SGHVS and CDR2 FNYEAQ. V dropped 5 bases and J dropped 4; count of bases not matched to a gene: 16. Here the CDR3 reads CASSQHPGQGPGTTGELFF. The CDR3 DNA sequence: TGTGCCAGCAGCCAACATCCGGGACAGGGGCCCGGGACCACCGGGGAGCTGTTTTTT.

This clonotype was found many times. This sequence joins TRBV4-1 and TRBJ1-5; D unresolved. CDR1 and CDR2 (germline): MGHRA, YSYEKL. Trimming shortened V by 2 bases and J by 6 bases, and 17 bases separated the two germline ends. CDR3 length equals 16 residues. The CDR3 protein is CASSQKRGPTGQPQHF. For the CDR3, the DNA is TGCGCCAGCAGCCAAAAAAGAGGCCCTACGGGTCAGCCCCAGCATTTT.

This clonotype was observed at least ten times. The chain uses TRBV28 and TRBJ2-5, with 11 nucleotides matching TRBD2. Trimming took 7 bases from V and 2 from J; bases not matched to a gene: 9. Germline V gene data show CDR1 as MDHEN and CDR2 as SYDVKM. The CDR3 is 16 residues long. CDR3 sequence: CASNPTGLAVQETQYF. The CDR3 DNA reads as TGTGCCAGCAACCCAACGGGACTAGCGGTTCAAGAGACCCAGTACTTC.

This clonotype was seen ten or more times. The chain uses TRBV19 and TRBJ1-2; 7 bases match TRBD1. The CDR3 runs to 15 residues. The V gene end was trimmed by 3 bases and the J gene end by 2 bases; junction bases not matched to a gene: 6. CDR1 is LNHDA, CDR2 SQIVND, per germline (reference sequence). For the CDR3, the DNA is TGTGCCAGTAGTATTCGACAGGGCGGAAACTATGGCTACACCTTC. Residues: CASSIRQGGNYGYTF.